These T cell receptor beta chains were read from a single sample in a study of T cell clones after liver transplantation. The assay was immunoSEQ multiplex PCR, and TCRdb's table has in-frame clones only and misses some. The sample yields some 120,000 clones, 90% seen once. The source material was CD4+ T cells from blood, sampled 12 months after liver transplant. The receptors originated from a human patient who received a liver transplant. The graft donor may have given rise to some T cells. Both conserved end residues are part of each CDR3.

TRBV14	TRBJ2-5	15	CASSQDLARAETQYF
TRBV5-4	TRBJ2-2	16	CASSTQTGKGTGELFF
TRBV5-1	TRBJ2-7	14	CASSQDGGSYEQYF
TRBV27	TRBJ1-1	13	CASSLGADSEAFF
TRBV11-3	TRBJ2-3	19	CASSPKSPGLAGVTDTQYF
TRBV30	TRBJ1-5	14	CAWSTLPGSQPQHF
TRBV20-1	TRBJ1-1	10	CSAPGTEAFF
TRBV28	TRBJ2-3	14	CASRRDRATDTQYF
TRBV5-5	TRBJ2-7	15	CASSLAAIPNYEQYF
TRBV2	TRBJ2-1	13	CASSEYGDNEQFF
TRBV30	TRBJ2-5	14	CAWRGQLLSETQYF
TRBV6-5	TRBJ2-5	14	CASSRTGGLETQYF
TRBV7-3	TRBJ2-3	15	CASSLTGKSTDTQYF
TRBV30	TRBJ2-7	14	CAWSDSRGSYEQYF
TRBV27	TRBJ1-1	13	CASSLRRETEAFF
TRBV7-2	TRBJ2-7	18	CASSSAASGRVNSYEQYF
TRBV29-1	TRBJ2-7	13	CSVASGSVDEQYF
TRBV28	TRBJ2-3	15	CASSFPRERTDTQYF
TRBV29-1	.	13	CSVELQGSYEQYF
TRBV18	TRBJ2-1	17	CASSPRTSGTTYNEQFF
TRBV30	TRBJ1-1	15	CAWSVEVGMNTEAFF
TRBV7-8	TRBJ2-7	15	CASSLSAGDRFEQYF
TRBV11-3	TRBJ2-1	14	CASSSPRGLDEQFF
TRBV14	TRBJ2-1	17	CASSQGLPRETRNEQFF
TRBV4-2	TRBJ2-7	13	CASSQDLGHEQYF
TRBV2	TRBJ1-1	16	CASTADRGFGNTEAFF
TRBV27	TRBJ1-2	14	CASRPGGGVHGYTF
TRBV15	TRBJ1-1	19	CATSRASGRQGAGSTEAFF
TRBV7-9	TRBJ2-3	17	CASSLAVTGKSTDTQYF
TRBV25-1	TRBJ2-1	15	CASSESGRSYNEQFF
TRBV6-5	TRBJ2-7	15	CASSYSAGGPGEQYF
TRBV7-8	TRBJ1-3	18	CASSLDVGSLNLGNTIYF
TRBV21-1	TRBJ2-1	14	CAGGASGRRNEQFF
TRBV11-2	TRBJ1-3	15	CASSLDSRAGNTIYF
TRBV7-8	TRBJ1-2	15	CASSPTDRGNYGYTF
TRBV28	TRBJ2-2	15	CASLYSGSDTGELFF
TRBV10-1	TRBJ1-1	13	CASSEQLNTEAFF
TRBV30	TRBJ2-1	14	CAWSARGTYNEQFF
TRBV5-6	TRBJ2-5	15	CASSSRSGGRETQYF
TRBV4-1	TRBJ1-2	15	CASSQTQGQTYGYTF
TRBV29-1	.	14	CSVETPLGTDEQYF
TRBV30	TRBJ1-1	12	CAWTQGAPEAFF
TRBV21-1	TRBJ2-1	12	CASSTYPVGQFF
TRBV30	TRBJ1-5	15	CAWKEGGKRYQPQHF
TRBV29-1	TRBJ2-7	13	CSARGPVAYEQYF
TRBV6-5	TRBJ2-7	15	CASSSGGAGGYEQYF
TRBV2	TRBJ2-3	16	CASSGFGIADTDTQYF
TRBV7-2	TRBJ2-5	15	CASSLAVTGQETQYF
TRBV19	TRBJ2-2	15	CASSPVGWGTGELFF
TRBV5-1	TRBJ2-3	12	CASSLVTDTQYF
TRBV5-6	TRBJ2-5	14	CASSPSPAQETQYF
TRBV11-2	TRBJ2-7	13	CASSNRGPYEQYF
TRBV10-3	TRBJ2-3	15	CAIRPLAGGTDTQYF
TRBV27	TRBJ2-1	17	CASSFISGLAEYNEQFF
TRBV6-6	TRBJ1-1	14	CASSYSRGNTEAFF
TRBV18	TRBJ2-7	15	CASSPNRGTPREQYF
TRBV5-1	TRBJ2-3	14	CASSQGGGTDTQYF